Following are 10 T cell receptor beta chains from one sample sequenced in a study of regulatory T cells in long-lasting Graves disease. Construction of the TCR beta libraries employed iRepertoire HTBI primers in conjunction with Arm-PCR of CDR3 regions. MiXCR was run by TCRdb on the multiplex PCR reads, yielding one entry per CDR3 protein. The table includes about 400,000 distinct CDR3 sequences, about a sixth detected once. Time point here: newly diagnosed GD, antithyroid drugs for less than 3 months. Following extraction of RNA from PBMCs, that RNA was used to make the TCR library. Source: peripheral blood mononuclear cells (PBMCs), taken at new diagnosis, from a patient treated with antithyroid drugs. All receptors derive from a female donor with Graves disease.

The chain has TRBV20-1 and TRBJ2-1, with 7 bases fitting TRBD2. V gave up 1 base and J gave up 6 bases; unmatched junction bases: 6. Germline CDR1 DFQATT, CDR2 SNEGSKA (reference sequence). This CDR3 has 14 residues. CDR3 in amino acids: CSARGSRGSNEQFF. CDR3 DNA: TGCAGTGCTAGAGGGTCGCGCGGGAGCAATGAGCAGTTCTTC.

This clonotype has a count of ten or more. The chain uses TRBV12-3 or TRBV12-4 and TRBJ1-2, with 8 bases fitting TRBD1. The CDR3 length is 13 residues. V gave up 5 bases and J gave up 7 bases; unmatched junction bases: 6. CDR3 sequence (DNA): TGTGCCAGCAGTACGGACAGGGATGTTGGCTACACCTTC. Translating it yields CASSTDRDVGYTF.

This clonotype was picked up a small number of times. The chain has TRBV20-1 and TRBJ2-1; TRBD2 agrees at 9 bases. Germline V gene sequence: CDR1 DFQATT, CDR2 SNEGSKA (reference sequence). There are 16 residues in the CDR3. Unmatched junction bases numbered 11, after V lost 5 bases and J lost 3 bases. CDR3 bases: TGCAGTGCTGAAAGCCCCGGGACTAGCCTCTACAATGAGCAGTTCTTC. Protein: CSAESPGTSLYNEQFF.

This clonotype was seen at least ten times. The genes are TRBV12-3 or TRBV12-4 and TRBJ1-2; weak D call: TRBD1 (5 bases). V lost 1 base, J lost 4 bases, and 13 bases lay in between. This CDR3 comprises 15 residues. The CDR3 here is CASSLDSGGTYGYTF. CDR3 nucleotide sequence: TGTGCCAGCAGTTTAGATTCTGGGGGGACCTATGGCTACACCTTC.

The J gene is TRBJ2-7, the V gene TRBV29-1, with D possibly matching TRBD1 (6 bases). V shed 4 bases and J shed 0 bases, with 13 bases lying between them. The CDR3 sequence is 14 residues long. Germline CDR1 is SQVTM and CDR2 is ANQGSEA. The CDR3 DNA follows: TGCAGCGTTGCGGGACAATCGAGCTCCTACGAGCAGTACTTC. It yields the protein CSVAGQSSSYEQYF.

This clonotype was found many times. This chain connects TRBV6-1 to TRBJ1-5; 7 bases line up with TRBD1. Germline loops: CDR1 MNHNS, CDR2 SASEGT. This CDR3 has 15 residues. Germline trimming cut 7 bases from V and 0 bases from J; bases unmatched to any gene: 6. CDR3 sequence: CASIGGSYSNQPQHF. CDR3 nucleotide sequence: TGTGCCAGCATAGGGGGCTCTTATAGCAATCAGCCCCAGCATTTT.

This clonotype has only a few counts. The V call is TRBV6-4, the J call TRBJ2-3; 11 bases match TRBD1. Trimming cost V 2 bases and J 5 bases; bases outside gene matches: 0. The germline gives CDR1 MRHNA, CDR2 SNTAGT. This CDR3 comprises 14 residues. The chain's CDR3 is CASSDGTGGDTQYF. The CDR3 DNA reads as TGTGCCAGCAGTGACGGGACAGGGGGAGATACGCAGTATTTT.

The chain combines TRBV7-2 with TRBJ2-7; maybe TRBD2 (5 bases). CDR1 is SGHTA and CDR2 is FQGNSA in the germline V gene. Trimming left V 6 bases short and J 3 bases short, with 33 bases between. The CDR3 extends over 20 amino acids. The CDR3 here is CASSPRTGRSEKNPFYEQYF. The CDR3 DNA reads TGTGCCAGCAGTCCCAGAACGGGTCGTAGCGAAAAAAACCCCTTCTACGAGCAGTACTTC.

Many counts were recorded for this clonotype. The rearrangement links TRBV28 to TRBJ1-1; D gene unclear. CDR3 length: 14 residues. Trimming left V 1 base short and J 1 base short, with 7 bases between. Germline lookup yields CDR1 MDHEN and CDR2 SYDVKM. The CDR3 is CASSLLAGNTEAFF. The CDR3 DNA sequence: TGTGCCAGCAGTTTATTGGCAGGGAACACTGAAGCTTTCTTT.

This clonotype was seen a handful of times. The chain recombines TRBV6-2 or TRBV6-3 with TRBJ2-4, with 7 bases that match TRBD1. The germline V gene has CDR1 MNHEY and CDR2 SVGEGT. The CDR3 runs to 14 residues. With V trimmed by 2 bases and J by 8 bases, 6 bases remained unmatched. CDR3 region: CASSYGGTGDIQYF. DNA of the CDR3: TGTGCCAGCAGTTACGGGGGAACAGGGGACATTCAGTACTTC.